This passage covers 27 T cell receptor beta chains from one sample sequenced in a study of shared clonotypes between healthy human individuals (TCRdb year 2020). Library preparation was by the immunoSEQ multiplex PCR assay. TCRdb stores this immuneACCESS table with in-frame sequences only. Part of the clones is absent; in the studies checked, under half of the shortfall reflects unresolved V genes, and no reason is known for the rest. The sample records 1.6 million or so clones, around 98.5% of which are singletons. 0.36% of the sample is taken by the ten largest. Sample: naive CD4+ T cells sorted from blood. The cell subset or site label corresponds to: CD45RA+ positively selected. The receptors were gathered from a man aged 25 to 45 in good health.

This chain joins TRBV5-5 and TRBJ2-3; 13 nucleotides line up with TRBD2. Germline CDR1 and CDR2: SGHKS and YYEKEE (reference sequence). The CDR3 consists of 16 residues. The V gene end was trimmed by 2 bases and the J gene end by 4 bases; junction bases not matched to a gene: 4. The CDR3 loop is CASSLGTSGTADTQYF. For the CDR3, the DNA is TGTGCCAGCAGCTTAGGGACTAGCGGGACTGCAGATACGCAGTATTTT.

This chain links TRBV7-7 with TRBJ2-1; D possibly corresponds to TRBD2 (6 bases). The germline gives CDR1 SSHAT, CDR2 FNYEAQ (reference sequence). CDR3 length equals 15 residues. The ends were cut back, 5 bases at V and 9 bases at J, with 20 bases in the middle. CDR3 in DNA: TGTGCCAGCAGCCCCAGGACTACGCCAGAGGGTGAGCAGTTCTTC. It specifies CASSPRTTPEGEQFF.

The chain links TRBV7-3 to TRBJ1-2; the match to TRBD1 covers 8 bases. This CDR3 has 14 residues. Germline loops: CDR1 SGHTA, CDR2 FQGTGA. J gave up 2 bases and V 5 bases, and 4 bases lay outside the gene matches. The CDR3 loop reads CASSLTGDNYGYTF. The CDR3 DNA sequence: TGTGCCAGCAGCCTGACAGGGGACAACTATGGCTACACCTTC.

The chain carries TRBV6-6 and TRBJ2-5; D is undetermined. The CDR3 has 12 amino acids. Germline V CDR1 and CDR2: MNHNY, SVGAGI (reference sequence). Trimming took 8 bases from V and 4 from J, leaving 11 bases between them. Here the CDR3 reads CASAPPRETQYF. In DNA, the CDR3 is TGTGCCAGCGCCCCCCCACGAGAGACCCAGTACTTC.

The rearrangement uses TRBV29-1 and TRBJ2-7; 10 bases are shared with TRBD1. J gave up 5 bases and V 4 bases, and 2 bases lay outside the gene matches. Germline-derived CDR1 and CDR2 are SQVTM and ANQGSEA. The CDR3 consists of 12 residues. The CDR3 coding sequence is TGCAGCGTTGGCGGGACAGGGGACGAGCAGTACTTC. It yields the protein CSVGGTGDEQYF.

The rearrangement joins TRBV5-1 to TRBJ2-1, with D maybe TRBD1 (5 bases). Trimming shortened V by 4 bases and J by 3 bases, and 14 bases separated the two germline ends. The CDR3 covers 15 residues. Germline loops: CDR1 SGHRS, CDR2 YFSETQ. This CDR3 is CASSPDRPNYNEQFF. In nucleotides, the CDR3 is TGCGCCAGCAGCCCCGACAGACCTAACTACAATGAGCAGTTCTTC. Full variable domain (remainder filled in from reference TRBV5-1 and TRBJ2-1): KAGVTQTPRYLIKTRGQQVTLSCSPISGHRSVSWYQQTPGQGLQFLFEYFSETQRNKGNFPGRFSGRQFSNSRSEMNVSTLELGDSALYLCASSPDRPNYNEQFFGPGTRLTVL.

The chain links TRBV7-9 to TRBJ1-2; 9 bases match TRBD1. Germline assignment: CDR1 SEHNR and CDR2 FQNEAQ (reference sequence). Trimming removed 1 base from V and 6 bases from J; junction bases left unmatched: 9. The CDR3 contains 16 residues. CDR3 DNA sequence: TGTGCCAGCAGCTTAGAACGGGATTGGGACAGGGATGGCTACACCTTC. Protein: CASSLERDWDRDGYTF.

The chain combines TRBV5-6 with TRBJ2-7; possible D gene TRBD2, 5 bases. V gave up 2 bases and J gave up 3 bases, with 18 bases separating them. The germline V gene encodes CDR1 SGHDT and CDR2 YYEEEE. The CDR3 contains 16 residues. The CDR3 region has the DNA TGTGCCAGCAGCTTTCTCGGGGTGTTGGGGTACTACGAGCAGTACTTC. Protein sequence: CASSFLGVLGYYEQYF.

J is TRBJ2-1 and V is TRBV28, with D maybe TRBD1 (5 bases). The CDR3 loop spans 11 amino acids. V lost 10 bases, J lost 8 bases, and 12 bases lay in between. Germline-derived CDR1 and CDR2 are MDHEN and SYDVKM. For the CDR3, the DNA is TGTGCCACCAACAACAGGTATGAGCAGTTCTTC. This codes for CATNNRYEQFF.

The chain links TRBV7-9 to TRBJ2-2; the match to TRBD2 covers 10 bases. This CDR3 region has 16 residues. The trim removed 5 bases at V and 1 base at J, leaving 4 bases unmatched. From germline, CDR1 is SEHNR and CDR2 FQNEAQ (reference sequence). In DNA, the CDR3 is TGTGCCAGCAGCCCTCGGACTAGCGGGAACACCGGGGAGCTGTTTTTT. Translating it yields CASSPRTSGNTGELFF.

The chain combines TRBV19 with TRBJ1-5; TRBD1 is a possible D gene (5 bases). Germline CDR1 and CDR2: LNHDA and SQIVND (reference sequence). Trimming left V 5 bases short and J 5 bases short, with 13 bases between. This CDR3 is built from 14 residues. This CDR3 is CASSQGYVDQPQHF. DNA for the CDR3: TGTGCCAGTAGTCAGGGTTACGTGGATCAGCCCCAGCATTTT.

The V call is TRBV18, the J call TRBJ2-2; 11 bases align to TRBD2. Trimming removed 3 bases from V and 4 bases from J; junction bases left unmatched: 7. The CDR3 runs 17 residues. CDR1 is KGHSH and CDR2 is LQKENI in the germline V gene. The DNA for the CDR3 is TGTGCCAGCTCACCCCTCTCCGGGACTAGCGGCACCGGGGAGCTGTTTTTT. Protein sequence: CASSPLSGTSGTGELFF. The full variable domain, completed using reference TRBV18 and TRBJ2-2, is NAGVMQNPRHLVRRRGQEARLRCSPMKGHSHVYWYRQLPEEGLKFMVYLQKENIIDESGMPKERFSAEFPKEGPSILRIQQVVRGDSAAYFCASSPLSGTSGTGELFFGEGSRLTVL.

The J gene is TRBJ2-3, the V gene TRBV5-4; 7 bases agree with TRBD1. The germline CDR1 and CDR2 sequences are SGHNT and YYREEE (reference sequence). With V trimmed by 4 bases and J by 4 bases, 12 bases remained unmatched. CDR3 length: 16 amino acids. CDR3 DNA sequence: TGTGCCAGCAGCCGCAAAACAGGGGATCGGGCAGATACGCAGTATTTT. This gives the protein CASSRKTGDRADTQYF.

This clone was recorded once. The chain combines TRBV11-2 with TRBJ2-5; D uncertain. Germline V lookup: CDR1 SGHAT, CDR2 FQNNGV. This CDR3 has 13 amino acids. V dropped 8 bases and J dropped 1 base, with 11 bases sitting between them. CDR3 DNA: TGTGCCAGCCGCCAAGGAGCCCAAGAGACCCAGTACTTC. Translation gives CASRQGAQETQYF.

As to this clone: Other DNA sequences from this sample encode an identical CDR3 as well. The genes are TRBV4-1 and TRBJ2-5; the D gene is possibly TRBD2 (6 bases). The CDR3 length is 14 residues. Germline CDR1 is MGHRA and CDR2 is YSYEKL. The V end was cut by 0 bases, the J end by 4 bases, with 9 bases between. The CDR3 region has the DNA TGCGCCAGCAGCCAAGATGGGGGGAGAGAGACCCAGTACTTC. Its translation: CASSQDGGRETQYF.

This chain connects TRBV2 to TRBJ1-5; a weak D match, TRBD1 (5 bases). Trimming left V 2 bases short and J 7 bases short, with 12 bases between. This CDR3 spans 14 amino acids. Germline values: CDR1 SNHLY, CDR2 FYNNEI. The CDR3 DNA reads TGTGCCAGCAGTGAAACGGCAGGGATGCAGCCCCAGCATTTT. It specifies CASSETAGMQPQHF.

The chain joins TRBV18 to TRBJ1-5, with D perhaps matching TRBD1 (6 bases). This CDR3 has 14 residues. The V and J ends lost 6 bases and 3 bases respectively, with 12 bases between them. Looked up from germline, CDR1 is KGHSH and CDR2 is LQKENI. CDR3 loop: CASSPTGFNQPQHF. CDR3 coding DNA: TGTGCCAGCTCCCCCACAGGGTTCAATCAGCCCCAGCATTTT.

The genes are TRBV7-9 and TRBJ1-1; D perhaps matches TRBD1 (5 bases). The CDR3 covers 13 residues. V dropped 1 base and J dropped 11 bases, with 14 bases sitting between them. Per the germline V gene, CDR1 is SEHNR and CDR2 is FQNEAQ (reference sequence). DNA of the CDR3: TGTGCCAGCAGCTTAGAGGGGCCGGCGTGGGCTTTCTTT. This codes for CASSLEGPAWAFF.

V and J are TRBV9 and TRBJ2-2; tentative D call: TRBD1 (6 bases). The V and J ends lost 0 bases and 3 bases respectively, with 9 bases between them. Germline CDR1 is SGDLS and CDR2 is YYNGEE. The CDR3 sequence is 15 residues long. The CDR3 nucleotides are TGTGCCAGCAGCGTAGGGACAGTAGACACCGGGGAGCTGTTTTTT. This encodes CASSVGTVDTGELFF.

This CDR3 reads CASSLSAAHSTDTQYF. Here the CDR3 DNA reads TGTGCCAGCAGCTTATCGGCGGCCCATAGCACAGATACGCAGTATTTT. V is TRBV7-3 and J is TRBJ2-3; no clear D. The germline V gene encodes CDR1 SGHTA and CDR2 FQGTGA. This CDR3 comprises 16 residues. With 2 bases removed from V and 0 bases from J, the gap between germline ends came to 12 bases.

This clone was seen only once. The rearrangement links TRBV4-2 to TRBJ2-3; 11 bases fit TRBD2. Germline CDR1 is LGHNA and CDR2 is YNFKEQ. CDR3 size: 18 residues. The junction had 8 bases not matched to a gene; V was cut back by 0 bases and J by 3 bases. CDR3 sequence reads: CASSQDWLLAGVTDTQYF. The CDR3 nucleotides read TGTGCCAGCAGCCAAGATTGGTTACTAGCGGGAGTAACAGATACGCAGTATTTT.

CDR3 amino acids: CASSYTQGYEQFF. The DNA of the CDR3 is TGTGCCAGCAGTTACACACAGGGCTATGAGCAGTTCTTC. The gene calls are TRBV6-5 and TRBJ2-1; D might be TRBD1 (6 bases). Looked up from germline, CDR1 is MNHEY and CDR2 is SVGAGI. The CDR3 consists of 13 residues. V lost 2 bases to trimming and J lost 8 bases, with 10 bases between them.

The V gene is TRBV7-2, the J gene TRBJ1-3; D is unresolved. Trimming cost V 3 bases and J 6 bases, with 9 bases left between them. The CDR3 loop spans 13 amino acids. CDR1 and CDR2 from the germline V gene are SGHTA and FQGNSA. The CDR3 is CASSLVELNTIYF. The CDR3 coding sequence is TGTGCCAGCAGCTTGGTTGAGCTAAACACCATATATTTT.

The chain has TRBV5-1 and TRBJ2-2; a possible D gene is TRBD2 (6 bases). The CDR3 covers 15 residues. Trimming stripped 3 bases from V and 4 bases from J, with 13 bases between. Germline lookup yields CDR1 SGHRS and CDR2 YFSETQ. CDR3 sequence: CASSSGTAVTGELFF. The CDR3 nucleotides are TGCGCCAGCAGCTCCGGGACTGCGGTCACCGGGGAGCTGTTTTTT. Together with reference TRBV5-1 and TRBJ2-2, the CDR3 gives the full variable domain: KAGVTQTPRYLIKTRGQQVTLSCSPISGHRSVSWYQQTPGQGLQFLFEYFSETQRNKGNFPGRFSGRQFSNSRSEMNVSTLELGDSALYLCASSSGTAVTGELFFGEGSRLTVL.

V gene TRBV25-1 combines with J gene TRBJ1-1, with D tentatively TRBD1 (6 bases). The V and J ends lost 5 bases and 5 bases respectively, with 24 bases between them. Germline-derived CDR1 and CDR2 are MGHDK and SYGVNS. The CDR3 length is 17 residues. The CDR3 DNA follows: TGTGCCAGCAGTCCTATCGGAGGGGGTCTTGGTTGGACTGAAGCTTTCTTT. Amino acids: CASSPIGGGLGWTEAFF.

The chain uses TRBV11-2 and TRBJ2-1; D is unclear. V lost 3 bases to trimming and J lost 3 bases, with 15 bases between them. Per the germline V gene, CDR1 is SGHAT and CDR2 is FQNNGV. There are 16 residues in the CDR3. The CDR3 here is CASSLKIDGYYNEQFF. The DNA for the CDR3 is TGTGCCAGCAGCTTGAAAATAGACGGCTACTACAATGAGCAGTTCTTC.

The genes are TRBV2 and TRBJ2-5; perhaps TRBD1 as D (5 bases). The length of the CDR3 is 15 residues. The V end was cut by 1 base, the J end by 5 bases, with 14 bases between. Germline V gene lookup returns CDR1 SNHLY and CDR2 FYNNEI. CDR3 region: CASSEVQGVGETQYF. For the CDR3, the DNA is TGTGCCAGCAGTGAAGTCCAGGGCGTTGGCGAGACCCAGTACTTC.